Sequencing of this TCR beta chain was carried out in a study of cytomegalovirus exposure and HLA in healthy donors. Study conclusions and caveats: As immune exposure information, only CMV serostatus was available. In a later analysis, TCR beta V- and J-gene trimming showed a link to a missense DCLRE1C variant.

The PCR used 60 Vbeta and 13 Jbeta primers. Assay used: immunoSEQ multiplex PCR; TCRdb lists only in-frame clones, some missing. The sample lists 90,000 to 120,000 clones; about 85% were seen once. The CDR3 runs to 11 residues. CDR1 and CDR2 from the germline V gene are SGDLS and YYNGEE. The V gene lost 4 bases and the J gene lost 10 bases, with 11 bases spanning the gap. As regards this clone: Its target is not known.

Sample: PBMCs. This TCR was sampled from a man aged 25-45 years in good health and CMV-seronegative. The rearrangement uses TRBV9 and TRBJ1-2; no clear D gene. The CDR3 DNA is TGTGCCAGCAGCTTTGCGGGGAACTACACCTTC. Its protein product is CASSFAGNYTF. The variable domain in full, completed from reference TRBV9 and TRBJ1-2, reads DSGVTQTPKHLITATGQRVTLRCSPRSGDLSVYWYQQSLDQGLQFLIQYYNGEERAKGNILERFSAQQFPDLHSELNLSSLELGDSALYFCASSFAGNYTFGSGTRLTVV.